The T cell receptor (beta chain) under discussion was sequenced for a study of low-dose radiotherapy and immunotherapy resistance in tumors. Study in general: Aspirin was taken orally at 300 mg daily by patients, and this continued for four cycles from cycle 1 day 1.

The sample's time point: before trial treatment. The donors, trial participants, received nivolumab, ipilimumab, aspirin, low-dose cyclophosphamide and low-dose radiotherapy. Inclusion covered patients whose advanced solid tumors lacked tumor-infiltrating lymphocytes. This clonotype appeared many times. Germline V gene lookup returns CDR1 SQVTM and CDR2 ANQGSEA. Deletions cut 7 bases from V and 3 bases from J, with 12 bases between. The CDR3 is 12 amino acids. Alpha and beta chains were covered, as first-strand cDNA relied on TRAV- and TRBV-specific primers. TCRs underwent 20 PCR cycles of amplification with a constant-region primer and V-primer adapter. Isolated mRNA underwent amplification by in vitro transcription. TCRdb itself ran the reads through MiXCR, one entry per CDR3 protein. The sample shows 54,000 or so distinct CDR3 sequences, around 27% of them seen only once.

This specimen was PBMCs, taken before treatment. This clonotype was sampled from a male donor with prostate cancer. The rearrangement uses TRBV29-1 and TRBJ1-1, with a tentative D call TRBD1 (5 bases). CDR3 nucleotides: TGCAGCGCCAGCGGGGGGTACACTGAAGCTTTCTTT. It is translated as CSASGGYTEAFF.